The 7 T cell receptor beta chains below all came from one sample that was sequenced in a study of graft-versus-host responses after intestinal transplantation. Their cognate antigens are unknown. The method was immunoSEQ multiplex PCR; TCRdb's version includes in-frame clones alone and lacks a portion of them. This sample has over 100,000 clones, with 80% to 95% found just once. The source material was unstimulated CD4+ T cells sorted from spleen or lymph node cells, sampled before intestinal transplant. Receptor source: a human donor who received an intestinal transplant.

The chain has TRBV28 and TRBJ1-1, with D maybe TRBD1 (6 bases). Trimming removed 5 bases from V and 4 bases from J, with 14 bases in between. CDR1 is MDHEN, CDR2 SYDVKM, per germline. The CDR3 length is 14 residues. CDR3 coding DNA: TGTGCCAGCAGTGTTACAGGGATTCTCACTGAAGCTTTCTTT. This gives the protein CASSVTGILTEAFF.

This chain connects TRBV11-2 to TRBJ2-1; D ambiguous. The CDR3 has 15 residues. Germline assignment: CDR1 SGHAT and CDR2 FQNNGV. Trimming left V 1 base short and J 0 bases short, with 7 bases between. The DNA for the CDR3 is TGTGCCAGCAGCTTAGCGAGAAGCTCCTACAATGAGCAGTTCTTC. Translation: CASSLARSSYNEQFF.

The chain links TRBV11-2 to TRBJ1-2; 8 bases are a match to TRBD1. V trimming: 5 bases; J trimming: 6 bases; junction bases outside the gene matches: 11. The CDR3 consists of 15 residues. Germline-derived CDR1 and CDR2 are SGHAT and FQNNGV. CDR3 nucleotides: TGTGCCAGCAGCACGCCCAGGGGGCGCGTGGATGGCTACACCTTC. Translating it yields CASSTPRGRVDGYTF.

Comments on this clone: Within the sample, other DNA sequences also encode this same CDR3. The chain recombines TRBV18 with TRBJ1-2; D possibly corresponds to TRBD1 (6 bases). CDR3 length equals 14 residues. CDR1 KGHSH and CDR2 LQKENI come from the germline V gene. Trimming shortened V by 3 bases and J by 0 bases, and 8 bases separated the two germline ends. DNA of the CDR3: TGTGCCAGCTCACCGGACAGAGCTAACTATGGCTACACCTTC. Translated, it gives CASSPDRANYGYTF. Complete variable domain (other parts from reference TRBV18 and TRBJ1-2): NAGVMQNPRHLVRRRGQEARLRCSPMKGHSHVYWYRQLPEEGLKFMVYLQKENIIDESGMPKERFSAEFPKEGPSILRIQQVVRGDSAAYFCASSPDRANYGYTFGSGTRLTVV.

This chain uses TRBV11-2 with TRBJ2-5; TRBD2 might be the D (7 bases). CDR3 length: 15 amino acids. Trimming removed 8 bases from V and 5 bases from J, with 21 bases in between. The germline V gene has CDR1 SGHAT and CDR2 FQNNGV. Here the CDR3 DNA reads TGTGCCAGCTACGACGGGGGGCGCGGAATGGAGACCCAGTACTTC. The encoded protein is CASYDGGRGMETQYF.

V is TRBV2 and J is TRBJ2-1; 7 bases are shared with TRBD2. Germline V gene data show CDR1 as SNHLY and CDR2 as FYNNEI. The CDR3 runs 14 residues. The trim removed 7 bases at V and 12 bases at J, leaving 15 bases unmatched. The CDR3 reads CASNDGGSWGPQFF. The CDR3 bases are TGTGCCAGCAACGACGGGGGGAGTTGGGGCCCGCAGTTCTTC.

V is TRBV7-8 and J is TRBJ1-2, with TRBD1 identical over 12 bases. Germline lookup yields CDR1 SGHVS and CDR2 FQNEAQ. There are 16 residues in the CDR3. J was trimmed by 8 bases and V by 5 bases; bases with no gene match: 12. Here the CDR3 DNA reads TGTGCCAGCAGCCTAATCTATCCCGGGACAGGGGGCGGCTACACCTTC. Translating it yields CASSLIYPGTGGGYTF.